The sequence of this T cell receptor (beta chain) was determined in a study of blood T cell repertoires in COVID-19. Study-level background: PBMCs, B-cell-depleted T cells, or T cells were the source of the cDNA or gDNA that made up the material.

This CDR3 has 15 residues. The germline CDR1 and CDR2 sequences are MNHNY and SVGAGI (reference sequence). V was pared by 2 bases and J by 5 bases, with 15 bases between. Per the authors' pipeline: Estimates of nucleated cell counts were drawn from the amplification of reference gene primers. Produced via immunoSEQ multiplex PCR; TCRdb's table is partial and in-frame only. V, J and clone size are taken as reported in that table, and D and trimming were inferred from the DNA itself. The sample records under 200,000 clones, approximately 83% being singletons. The origin of this receptor is a man aged 55-75 years with acute or convalescent COVID-19. The material sequenced was peripheral blood. The chain couples TRBV6-6 to TRBJ2-5; the D gene is possibly TRBD1 (5 bases). The DNA for the CDR3 is TGTGCCAGCAGTTACGGGGCAGCTGGTAGGGAGACCCAGTACTTC. Translating gives CASSYGAAGRETQYF.